A single sample is the source of the 23 T cell receptor beta chains below, sequenced in a study of blood T cell repertoires in COVID-19. Clones were read by immunoSEQ multiplex PCR, and TCRdb kept only the in-frame ones, dropping some. Of fewer than 300,000 clones listed, roughly 85% are singletons. Source material: peripheral blood. These receptor sequences come from a woman in her sixties or seventies with active or convalescent COVID-19.

The chain uses TRBV6-1 and TRBJ1-2, with D unresolved. This CDR3 contains 13 residues. Trimming stripped 0 bases from V and 1 base from J, with 3 bases between. The germline CDR1 and CDR2 sequences are MNHNS and SASEGT. CDR3 sequence (DNA): TGTGCCAGCAGTGAAGCTAATAACTATGGCTACACCTTC. Translated, it gives CASSEANNYGYTF.

The V and J genes are TRBV4-3 and TRBJ1-2; 7 bases are a match to TRBD1. The CDR3 has 17 amino acids. V dropped 0 bases and J dropped 4; count of bases not matched to a gene: 11. Germline assignment: CDR1 LGHNA and CDR2 YSLEER. The chain's CDR3 is CASSQEIGAGGIYGYTF. The CDR3 DNA sequence: TGCGCCAGCAGCCAAGAGATCGGAGCAGGGGGTATCTATGGCTACACCTTC.

The gene calls are TRBV28 and TRBJ1-2; D is perhaps TRBD1 (5 bases). The CDR3 contains 14 residues. Trimming took off 3 bases at V and 4 bases at J, with 12 bases between the two ends. Germline V gene data show CDR1 as MDHEN and CDR2 as SYDVKM. The CDR3 reads CASSLVQVSYGYTF. The CDR3 DNA sequence: TGTGCCAGCAGTTTGGTACAGGTTTCCTATGGCTACACCTTC.

This rearrangement joins TRBV19 to TRBJ1-5; a possible D gene is TRBD1 (6 bases). The CDR3 covers 17 residues. Germline V gene lookup returns CDR1 LNHDA and CDR2 SQIVND (reference sequence). Between the trimmed V and J ends, which lost 10 bases and 0 bases, there was a span of 22 bases. The CDR3 DNA sequence: TGTGCCACTACCCCTCTAGGACAGCTTTATAGCAATCAGCCCCAGCATTTT. Translation: CATTPLGQLYSNQPQHF. The full variable domain, in which reference TRBV19 and TRBJ1-5 provide the parts outside the CDR3, is DGGITQSPKYLFRKEGQNVTLSCEQNLNHDAMYWYRQDPGQGLRLIYYSQIVNDFQKGDIAEGYSVSREKKESFPLTVTSAQKNPTAFYLCATTPLGQLYSNQPQHFGDGTRLSIL.

This clone was picked up a small number of times. The V and J genes are TRBV30 and TRBJ1-6, with a weak D call TRBD1 (5 bases). Looked up from germline, CDR1 is GTSNPN and CDR2 is SVGIG (reference sequence). The CDR3 runs 15 residues. The V end was cut by 3 bases, the J end by 3 bases, with 12 bases between. The CDR3 here is CAWRAGTGYNSPLHF. CDR3 DNA: TGTGCCTGGAGAGCAGGCACAGGCTATAATTCACCCCTCCACTTT.

The chain uses TRBV28 and TRBJ2-1, with D perhaps TRBD2 (6 bases). Germline V gene sequence: CDR1 MDHEN, CDR2 SYDVKM. The length of the CDR3 is 14 residues. The V end lost 6 bases, the J end lost 4 bases, and 13 bases lay between the germline ends. CDR3 DNA: TGTGCCAGCAGACTGGAGGGTGGATACAATGAGCAGTTCTTC. It yields the protein CASRLEGGYNEQFF. The complete variable domain, with remaining parts taken from reference TRBV28 and TRBJ2-1, reads DVKVTQSSRYLVKRTGEKVFLECVQDMDHENMFWYRQDPGLGLRLIYFSYDVKMKEKGDIPEGYSVSREKKERFSLILESASTNQTSMYLCASRLEGGYNEQFFGPGTRLTVL.

V is TRBV18 and J is TRBJ1-1; D not certain. Germline V CDR1 and CDR2: KGHSH, LQKENI. The CDR3 extends over 15 amino acids. Trimming left V 3 bases short and J 1 base short, with 12 bases between. The CDR3 loop reads CASSPLQPGNTEAFF. The DNA for the CDR3 is TGTGCCAGCTCACCGCTTCAGCCGGGGAACACTGAAGCTTTCTTT.

The V gene is TRBV12-3 or TRBV12-4, the J gene TRBJ2-7; 8 positions match TRBD1. The CDR3 consists of 13 residues. The J segment lost 7 bases and the V segment lost 5 bases, leaving 7 bases of the junction unmatched. The CDR3 sequence: CASSQHTGGEQYF. The DNA for the CDR3 is TGTGCCAGCAGTCAACATACAGGGGGAGAGCAGTACTTC.

The count of this clone is one. The genes are TRBV2 and TRBJ2-1, with TRBD1 as a possible D gene (5 bases). Per the germline V gene, CDR1 is SNHLY and CDR2 is FYNNEI. There are 13 residues in the CDR3. Between the trimmed V and J ends, which lost 4 bases and 7 bases, there was a span of 11 bases. The CDR3 nucleotides read TGTGCCAGCAGTGGTGACAGATCTAATGAGCAGTTCTTC. It yields the protein CASSGDRSNEQFF.

V usage is TRBV6-5 and J usage is TRBJ1-4; TRBD1 might be the D (6 bases). V shed 2 bases and J shed 3 bases, with 7 bases lying between them. Per germline, CDR1 MNHEY and CDR2 SVGAGI. The length of the CDR3 is 14 residues. For the CDR3, the DNA is TGTGCCAGCAGTTACCCAGGGGCTAATGAAAAACTGTTTTTT. Translation gives CASSYPGANEKLFF.

This chain joins TRBV30 and TRBJ1-1, with D hard to call. V shed 0 bases and J shed 6 bases, with 5 bases lying between them. Looked up from germline, CDR1 is GTSNPN and CDR2 is SVGIG (reference sequence). The CDR3 contains 11 residues. CDR3 sequence (DNA): TGTGCCTGGAGTGTACGCGCTGAAGCTTTCTTT. This encodes CAWSVRAEAFF.

The chain joins TRBV11-2 to TRBJ2-7; 7 bases line up with TRBD1. The trim removed 6 bases at V and 1 base at J, leaving 9 bases unmatched. CDR3 length: 15 amino acids. In germline, CDR1 is SGHAT, CDR2 FQNNGV. The CDR3 spells CASRGYRGLSYEQYF. CDR3 coding DNA: TGTGCCAGCAGGGGTTACAGGGGTTTATCCTACGAGCAGTACTTC.

This clone was recorded only once. This chain connects TRBV27 to TRBJ2-7; D may be TRBD2 (5 bases). Trimming cost V 5 bases and J 4 bases, with 12 bases left between them. Germline V gene lookup returns CDR1 MNHEY and CDR2 SMNVEV (reference sequence). This CDR3 is 13 amino acids long. The CDR3 DNA follows: TGTGCCAGCAGTCTAAGAGGGTCTTACGAGCAGTACTTC. Encoded protein: CASSLRGSYEQYF.

This clone has more than one count but fewer than ten. The chain uses TRBV27 and TRBJ1-6; perhaps TRBD1 as D (5 bases). The CDR3 runs to 14 residues. The germline gives CDR1 MNHEY, CDR2 SMNVEV (reference sequence). Trimming left V 6 bases short and J 10 bases short, with 16 bases between. The CDR3 region has the DNA TGTGCCAGCAGCATTAGATCAGGGCAATCACCCCTCCACTTT. Encoded protein: CASSIRSGQSPLHF.

This rearrangement joins TRBV7-8 to TRBJ1-1; tentative D call: TRBD1 (5 bases). This CDR3 spans 13 amino acids. The V end lost 5 bases, the J end lost 4 bases, and 11 bases lay between the germline ends. Per the germline V gene, CDR1 is SGHVS and CDR2 is FQNEAQ. Written as DNA, the CDR3 is TGTGCCAGCAGCCCAAGAAGGGGCACTGAAGCTTTCTTT. Translated, it gives CASSPRRGTEAFF.

The chain links TRBV6-1 to TRBJ2-7; D is perhaps TRBD1 (6 bases). Trimming took off 3 bases at V and 2 bases at J, with 11 bases between the two ends. Looked up from germline, CDR1 is MNHNS and CDR2 is SASEGT. The CDR3 sequence is 14 residues long. The CDR3 sequence is CASSDPDRPYEQYF. CDR3 sequence (DNA): TGTGCCAGCAGTGATCCGGACAGACCCTACGAGCAGTACTTC.

This chain links TRBV7-2 with TRBJ1-4, with 9 bases fitting TRBD1. V dropped 4 bases and J dropped 8; count of bases not matched to a gene: 11. The CDR3 length is 16 residues. CDR1 is SGHTA, CDR2 FQGNSA, per germline. CDR3 DNA: TGTGCCAGCAGCTCTGCTCACAGGGGGCTCCGGGAAAAACTGTTTTTT. Translated, it gives CASSSAHRGLREKLFF.

The chain joins TRBV6-5 to TRBJ2-7; possibly TRBD1 for D (6 bases). Germline assignment: CDR1 MNHEY and CDR2 SVGAGI. The CDR3 covers 14 residues. The V gene lost 6 bases and the J gene lost 3 bases, with 15 bases spanning the gap. The CDR3 DNA reads TGTGCCAGCAGCAAAGGACAGCGCCACTACGAGCAGTACTTC. This sequence encodes CASSKGQRHYEQYF.

The table lists this clone with a count of one. V is TRBV5-1 and J is TRBJ2-3; 9 bases fit TRBD2. Trimming at V came to 5 bases and at J to 0 bases, leaving 1 base not matched to a gene. Germline loops: CDR1 SGHRS, CDR2 YFSETQ. The CDR3 loop spans 14 amino acids. CDR3 DNA sequence: TGCGCCAGCAGTAGCGGGAGAAGCACAGATACGCAGTATTTT. This codes for CASSSGRSTDTQYF.

The table lists this clone with a count of one. The chain links TRBV6-4 to TRBJ2-7; weak D call: TRBD2 (5 bases). The CDR3 contains 13 residues. CDR1 is MRHNA and CDR2 is SNTAGT in the germline V gene. Trimming left V 2 bases short and J 4 bases short, with 9 bases between. For the CDR3, the DNA is TGTGCCAGCAGTGACGAGCGGAGATACGAGCAGTACTTC. Its protein product is CASSDERRYEQYF.

This chain uses TRBV28 with TRBJ1-2; D gene uncertain. V lost 4 bases and J 4 bases, leaving 10 bases between the germline ends. The CDR3 contains 13 residues. Germline V gene data show CDR1 as MDHEN and CDR2 as SYDVKM. The CDR3 loop is CASSSLDLYGYTF. Written as DNA, the CDR3 is TGTGCCAGCAGTTCCCTAGACCTCTATGGCTACACCTTC.

The CDR3 sequence is CATSRDMQGKNEQYF. The CDR3 bases are TGTGCCACCAGCAGAGACATGCAGGGTAAAAACGAGCAGTACTTC. The chain links TRBV15 to TRBJ2-7, with TRBD1 as a possible D gene (5 bases). Trimming left V 0 bases short and J 5 bases short, with 14 bases between. Germline-derived CDR1 and CDR2 are LNHNV and YYDKDF (reference sequence). The CDR3 is made up of 15 amino acids.

This chain connects TRBV2 to TRBJ1-2; TRBD1 is a possible D gene (5 bases). The CDR3 contains 12 residues. Germline assignment: CDR1 SNHLY and CDR2 FYNNEI. Trimming removed 5 bases at V and 8 bases at J, with 12 bases between. The CDR3 sequence is CASSLTEGGYTF. In DNA, the CDR3 is TGTGCCAGCAGTTTGACAGAAGGCGGCTACACCTTC.